The 13 T cell receptor beta chains below come from one sample, sequenced in a study of control samples from healthy donors and cancer patients. Clones were read by immunoSEQ multiplex PCR, and TCRdb kept only the in-frame ones, dropping some. The table lists 75,000 to 100,000 clones, roughly four fifths of them singletons, with 1.5% to 2% in the top ten. Sequencing input: blood. The source of these receptors is a man aged 55 to 69 in good health.

V and J are TRBV25-1 and TRBJ2-1; 8 positions agree with TRBD1. This CDR3 has 14 amino acids. The V segment lost 8 bases and the J segment 1 base; nucleotides outside the gene matches: 4. Germline V CDR1 and CDR2: MGHDK, SYGVNS. The CDR3 sequence is CASSTGGSYNEQFF. Here the CDR3 DNA reads TGTGCCAGCTCTACAGGGGGGTCCTACAATGAGCAGTTCTTC.

The chain links TRBV3-1 (or the pseudogene TRBV3-2) to TRBJ1-2; D possibly corresponds to TRBD1 (6 bases). CDR3 size: 15 residues. With 1 base removed from V and 0 bases from J, the gap between germline ends came to 9 bases. Germline V gene lookup returns CDR1 LGHDT and CDR2 YNNKEL (reference sequence). The CDR3 is CASSQAGQTNYGYTF. CDR3 nucleotides: TGTGCCAGCAGCCAAGCAGGACAGACTAACTATGGCTACACCTTC.

This chain uses TRBV6-6 with TRBJ1-5, with a weak D call TRBD1 (6 bases). V lost 5 bases, J lost 7 bases, and 12 bases lay in between. From germline, CDR1 is MNHNY and CDR2 SVGAGI (reference sequence). The CDR3 extends over 13 amino acids. The CDR3 DNA sequence: TGTGCCAGCAGTACAGGGAAAGGGCAGCCCCAGCATTTT. Translated, it gives CASSTGKGQPQHF.

This rearrangement joins TRBV15 to TRBJ1-6, with a weak D call TRBD1 (6 bases). CDR1 and CDR2 from the germline V gene are LNHNV and YYDKDF (reference sequence). Deletions cut 3 bases from V and 7 bases from J, with 10 bases between. The CDR3 contains 14 residues. CDR3 residues: CATSRAGANSPLHF. The CDR3 DNA reads as TGTGCCACCAGCAGGGCAGGGGCGAATTCACCCCTCCACTTT.

The J gene is TRBJ2-4, the V gene TRBV19; 8 bases align to TRBD1. The J segment lost 1 base and the V segment lost 3 bases, leaving 11 bases of the junction unmatched. CDR1 and CDR2 from the germline V gene are LNHDA and SQIVND (reference sequence). The CDR3 is 18 amino acids. Here the CDR3 DNA reads TGTGCCAGTAGTATTCCCGGGACAGGTGTTTTGGCCAAAAACATTCAGTACTTC. Protein product: CASSIPGTGVLAKNIQYF.

The gene calls are TRBV24-1 and TRBJ1-4, with D possibly being TRBD1 (6 bases). The CDR3 loop spans 15 amino acids. Looked up from germline, CDR1 is KGHDR and CDR2 is SFDVKD. Deletions cut 2 bases from V and 5 bases from J, with 11 bases between. The chain's CDR3 is CATSDSGQPNEKLFF. CDR3 nucleotide sequence: TGTGCCACCAGTGATTCCGGACAGCCCAATGAAAAACTGTTTTTT.

V is TRBV11-2 and J is TRBJ1-2; TRBD1 aligns across 11 bases. The V and J ends lost 6 bases and 4 bases, in that order; junction bases with no gene match: 10. Per germline, CDR1 SGHAT and CDR2 FQNNGV. This CDR3 contains 16 residues. CDR3 residues: CASRPLRTGGAYGYTF. The CDR3 coding sequence is TGTGCCAGCAGACCTCTAAGGACAGGGGGCGCCTATGGCTACACCTTC.

This sequence joins TRBV4-1 and TRBJ1-5, with a possible D match to TRBD1 (5 bases). Trimming removed 3 bases from V and 5 bases from J, with 8 bases in between. The CDR3 contains 13 residues. In germline, CDR1 is MGHRA, CDR2 YSYEKL. CDR3 protein: CASSHGDYQPQHF. The CDR3, as DNA: TGCGCCAGCAGCCATGGGGACTATCAGCCCCAGCATTTT.

V is TRBV14 and J is TRBJ1-1; no clear D gene. The germline V gene encodes CDR1 SGHDN and CDR2 FVKESK. Trimming stripped 1 base from V and 0 bases from J, with 15 bases between. CDR3 length equals 17 residues. The DNA for the CDR3 is TGTGCCAGCAGCCAAGGGAGACGGTTCTCTCTGAACACTGAAGCTTTCTTT. Its translation: CASSQGRRFSLNTEAFF.

The gene calls are TRBV3-1 (or the pseudogene TRBV3-2) and TRBJ2-7; D is unclear. The germline V gene encodes CDR1 LGHDT and CDR2 YNNKEL (reference sequence). The germline V and J ends were trimmed by 3 bases and 8 bases, with 11 bases remaining between them. This CDR3 is built from 12 residues. CDR3 in DNA: TGTGCCAGCAGCCAGTCATCTACGCAGCAGTACTTC. Translated, it gives CASSQSSTQQYF.

This sequence joins TRBV14 and TRBJ2-7, with D perhaps TRBD1 (5 bases). Germline lookup yields CDR1 SGHDN and CDR2 FVKESK. V dropped 1 base and J dropped 2 bases, with 12 bases sitting between them. This CDR3 spans 15 amino acids. The CDR3 protein is CASSQVRGLTYEQYF. The CDR3 nucleotides read TGTGCCAGCAGCCAAGTAAGGGGATTAACCTACGAGCAGTACTTC.

This chain joins TRBV5-4 and TRBJ2-7; D unclear. V lost 0 bases to trimming and J lost 3 bases, with 4 bases between them. This CDR3 is built from 12 residues. Germline V gene lookup returns CDR1 SGHNT and CDR2 YYREEE (reference sequence). The CDR3 loop reads CASSLDVYEQYF. The CDR3, as DNA: TGTGCCAGCAGCTTGGATGTCTACGAGCAGTACTTC.

As concerns this clone: In the same sample, other DNA sequences code for this CDR3. This chain joins TRBV5-1 and TRBJ2-1; possibly TRBD2 for D (6 bases). The germline V gene encodes CDR1 SGHRS and CDR2 YFSETQ. This CDR3 has 15 amino acids. Trimming took off 0 bases at V and 5 bases at J, with 12 bases between the two ends. The CDR3 DNA is TGCGCCAGCAGCTTGGAAGCAGGAGGGCACAATGAGCAGTTCTTC. This translates into CASSLEAGGHNEQFF.